This TCR beta chain was recorded in a study of regulatory T cells in long-lasting Graves disease. Germline V gives CDR1 MNHEY, CDR2 SMNVEV (reference sequence). This CDR3 spans 17 amino acids. V was cut by 6 bases and J by 0 bases, with 15 bases left in between. Time point defined: newly diagnosed GD, antithyroid drugs for less than 3 months. TCR sequences were obtained from RNA taken from PBMCs. Concerning this clonotype itself: The antigen remains undetermined.

CDR3-region Arm-PCR and iRepertoire HTBI primers produced the TCR beta libraries. Via MiXCR, TCRdb re-called the multiplex PCR reads, giving one row per CDR3 protein. The sample lists 450,000 to 700,000 distinct CDR3 sequences; less than 15% were seen once. Study conclusions and caveats: Preferential use of TRBV28, TRBJ1-2 and TRBJ2-5 was seen in persistent disease.

A further study also used this sample, focusing on T cells in Graves' hyperthyroidism and ophthalmopathy. This second report adds: Over 18 months, lack of ophthalmopathy progression marked Graves' hyperthyroidism as stable. In the blood, most expanded thyroid clonotypes above 0.001 appeared as well.

Sequenced here: peripheral blood mononuclear cells (PBMCs), sampled at new diagnosis, from a patient treated with antithyroid drugs. V is TRBV27 and J is TRBJ2-6; D uncertain. This receptor was taken from a man aged 25-45 years with Graves disease. The CDR3 region is CASSKLPLGSGANVLTF. The DNA of the CDR3 is TGTGCCAGCAGCAAGCTGCCCTTGGGCTCTGGGGCCAACGTCCTGACTTTC.